This TCR beta chain is from a study of beta chain features in type 1 diabetes. Study as a whole: No age, gender or cell yield differences were seen between patients and healthy donors.

The CDR3 length is 15 residues. In germline, CDR1 is MNHEY, CDR2 SVGAGI. Germline trimming cut 2 bases from V and 5 bases from J; bases unmatched to any gene: 3. The whole isolated RNA underwent reverse transcription, so sequencing captured expressed TCRB transcripts. Sequencing used immunoSEQ multiplex PCR; TCRdb keeps in-frame clones, though not all of them. The table lists some 150,000 clones, roughly 9.3% of them singletons. Sequencing was carried out using central memory CD4+ T cells from blood. The chain uses TRBV6-5 and TRBJ2-5, with 12 bases lining up with TRBD2. This receptor was obtained from a woman aged 40-49 years in good health. The DNA for the CDR3 is TGTGCCAGCAGTTACAGTGGACTAGCGGGGGAGACCCAGTACTTC. Residues: CASSYSGLAGETQYF.